Shown below are 32 T cell receptor beta chains from a single sample sequenced in a study of blood T cell repertoires in COVID-19. This table comes from immunoSEQ multiplex PCR, and its TCRdb copy is limited to in-frame clones, with some not included. The sample records roughly 50,000 clones, more than 70% being singletons. Sequencing input: peripheral blood. These receptor sequences come from a human donor in a cohort sampled during active COVID-19.

The CDR3 reads CSVEVQGLAGGLGTQYF. CDR3 bases: TGCAGCGTTGAAGTCCAAGGACTAGCGGGGGGGCTGGGAACGCAGTATTTT. The V gene is TRBV29-1, the J gene TRBJ2-3, with 15 bases that match TRBD2. Germline V gene lookup returns CDR1 SQVTM and CDR2 ANQGSEA. J lost 9 bases, V lost 1 base, and 11 bases had no gene match. The CDR3 runs to 17 residues.

The CDR3 DNA sequence: TGCGCCAGCAGCTTGGGACAGGGGGCAAGCACTGAAGCTTTCTTT. Its translation: CASSLGQGASTEAFF. The chain has TRBV5-1 and TRBJ1-1; 10 bases are shared with TRBD1. With V trimmed by 0 bases and J by 4 bases, 3 bases remained unmatched. There are 15 residues in the CDR3. From germline, CDR1 is SGHRS and CDR2 YFSETQ.

The chain combines TRBV6-5 with TRBJ2-7; D gene unclear. The CDR3 covers 16 residues. V gave up 0 bases and J gave up 0 bases, with 12 bases separating them. The germline V gene encodes CDR1 MNHEY and CDR2 SVGAGI. CDR3 sequence (DNA): TGTGCCAGCAGTTACTCTTCGGCCCGGAGCTCCTACGAGCAGTACTTC. This encodes CASSYSSARSSYEQYF.

The CDR3 sequence: CASSATGNTEAFF. In DNA, the CDR3 is TGTGCCAGCAGTGCGACAGGAAACACTGAAGCTTTCTTT. V gene TRBV12-3 or TRBV12-4 combines with J gene TRBJ1-1; a possible D gene is TRBD1 (6 bases). CDR3 size: 13 residues. V was pared by 5 bases and J by 2 bases, with 9 bases between.

This rearrangement joins TRBV7-2 to TRBJ2-1, with 7 bases aligning to TRBD1. J gave up 2 bases and V 9 bases, and 10 bases lay outside the gene matches. The V gene's germline CDR1 is SGHTA and CDR2 FQGNSA. This CDR3 contains 15 residues. The CDR3 spells CASLQAGTAYNEQFF. The CDR3 DNA reads as TGTGCCAGTTTGCAGGCCGGGACAGCCTACAATGAGCAGTTCTTC. Full variable domain (outside the CDR3, taken from reference TRBV7-2 and TRBJ2-1): GAGVSQSPSNKVTEKGKDVELRCDPISGHTALYWYRQSLGQGLEFLIYFQGNSAPDKSGLPSDRFSAERTGGSVSTLTIQRTQQEDSAVYLCASLQAGTAYNEQFFGPGTRLTVL.

V and J are TRBV4-1 and TRBJ1-2; weak D call: TRBD1 (6 bases). Trimming removed 4 bases at V and 2 bases at J, with 23 bases between. This CDR3 region has 18 residues. Looked up from germline, CDR1 is MGHRA and CDR2 is YSYEKL. The CDR3 is CASSLRLSMDSSNYGYTF. The CDR3 region has the DNA TGCGCCAGCAGCCTGCGCCTATCTATGGACAGTTCGAACTATGGCTACACCTTC.

CDR3 nucleotides: TGTGCCAGCAGTTTACGCGGGCAGCGGGGGGGCAGGGAGACAGATACGCAGTATTTT. It is translated as CASSLRGQRGGRETDTQYF. The gene calls are TRBV27 and TRBJ2-3; 10 nucleotides match TRBD2. Germline-derived CDR1 and CDR2 are MNHEY and SMNVEV (reference sequence). Trimming at V came to 2 bases and at J to 3 bases, leaving 14 bases not matched to a gene. The CDR3 extends over 19 amino acids.

The chain combines TRBV7-9 with TRBJ2-5; D remains ambiguous. V lost 0 bases, J lost 2 bases, and 7 bases lay in between. Germline CDR1 is SEHNR and CDR2 is FQNEAQ (reference sequence). The CDR3 loop spans 14 amino acids. CDR3: CASSLAAGQETQYF. The DNA of the CDR3 is TGTGCCAGCAGCTTAGCCGCAGGTCAAGAGACCCAGTACTTC.

The chain links TRBV3-1 (or the pseudogene TRBV3-2) to TRBJ1-1; 9 bases match TRBD1. J gave up 1 base and V 3 bases, and 3 bases lay outside the gene matches. The CDR3 totals 15 residues. Germline V gene sequence: CDR1 LGHDT, CDR2 YNNKEL (reference sequence). Here the CDR3 reads CASSHGTGRNTEAFF. As DNA, the CDR3 is TGTGCCAGCAGCCATGGGACAGGGAGGAACACTGAAGCTTTCTTT.

This sequence joins TRBV30 and TRBJ2-5; 15 nucleotides agree with TRBD2. The CDR3 covers 20 residues. Trimming removed 1 base from V and 1 base from J; junction bases left unmatched: 13. In germline, CDR1 is GTSNPN, CDR2 SVGIG (reference sequence). This CDR3 reads CAWSGPPGLAGGRPQETQYF. The CDR3, as DNA: TGTGCCTGGAGTGGACCCCCCGGACTAGCGGGGGGGCGCCCCCAAGAGACCCAGTACTTC.

This chain links TRBV3-1 (or the pseudogene TRBV3-2) with TRBJ1-1; maybe TRBD1 (5 bases). Looked up from germline, CDR1 is LGHDT and CDR2 is YNNKEL (reference sequence). CDR3 size: 16 residues. The V end lost 2 bases, the J end lost 8 bases, and 21 bases lay between the germline ends. The CDR3 nucleotides read TGTGCCAGCAGCCAAAGATCTTGGGGGGGAGCATCAGAAGCTTTCTTT. Protein sequence: CASSQRSWGGASEAFF.

CDR3 bases: TGCGCCAGCAGCTTGGGGACTAGCCTTCACAATGAGCAGTTCTTC. It translates to CASSLGTSLHNEQFF. The chain recombines TRBV5-1 with TRBJ2-1; 8 bases match TRBD2. Germline CDR1 SGHRS, CDR2 YFSETQ. The CDR3 runs to 15 residues. The trim removed 0 bases at V and 5 bases at J, leaving 4 bases unmatched.

This rearrangement joins TRBV27 to TRBJ1-5; 7 bases line up with TRBD1. The length of the CDR3 is 16 residues. Germline CDR1 and CDR2: MNHEY and SMNVEV (reference sequence). V dropped 2 bases and J dropped 2; count of bases not matched to a gene: 6. This chain's CDR3 is CASSLRGGAGNQPQHF. In nucleotides, the CDR3 is TGTGCCAGCAGTTTAAGAGGGGGCGCGGGCAATCAGCCCCAGCATTTT.

CDR3 amino acids: CSASSGGAYEQYF. CDR3 nucleotide sequence: TGCAGTGCGAGTAGCGGGGGGGCCTACGAGCAGTACTTC. This chain joins TRBV20-1 and TRBJ2-7; 11 bases are a match to TRBD2. The CDR3 contains 13 residues. Germline loops: CDR1 DFQATT, CDR2 SNEGSKA (reference sequence). V dropped 6 bases and J dropped 2; count of bases not matched to a gene: 3.

The CDR3 sequence is CASRDPGTEDEQYF. The CDR3 DNA sequence: TGTGCCAGCAGGGATCCCGGGACAGAAGACGAGCAGTACTTC. The V gene is TRBV28, the J gene TRBJ2-7, with 7 positions matching TRBD1. The V gene's germline CDR1 is MDHEN and CDR2 SYDVKM. The trim removed 6 bases at V and 5 bases at J, leaving 10 bases unmatched. This CDR3 comprises 14 residues.

About this clone: At one end the junction does not follow the germline gene, possibly because of a read error. This chain links TRBV28 with TRBJ1-4, with a tentative D call TRBD1 (5 bases). There are 14 residues in the CDR3. Germline loops: CDR1 MDHEN, CDR2 SYDVKM. The CDR3 is CASSPPDPQARPQF. The CDR3 region has the DNA TGTGCCAGCAGCCCCCCCGACCCACAGGCCCGACCCCAGTTT. Full variable domain (rest looked up from reference TRBV28 and TRBJ1-4): DVKVTQSSRYLVKRTGEKVFLECVQDMDHENMFWYRQDPGLGLRLIYFSYDVKMKEKGDIPEGYSVSREKKERFSLILESASTNQTSMYLCASSPPDPQARPQFGSGTQLSVL.

In its sample, this clone was seen once. The chain links TRBV7-8 to TRBJ1-4; D is undetermined. CDR1 is SGHVS and CDR2 is FQNEAQ in the germline V gene. The V and J ends lost 5 bases and 2 bases respectively, with 12 bases between them. CDR3 size: 15 residues. CDR3 DNA sequence: TGTGCCAGCAGCCCCCGAGGCCCGACTAATGAAAAACTGTTTTTT. Encoded protein: CASSPRGPTNEKLFF.

The chain employs TRBV3-1 (or the pseudogene TRBV3-2) and TRBJ2-5; D perhaps matches TRBD1 (6 bases). The CDR3 is 14 residues long. V lost 1 base and J lost 4, with 10 bases in between. Germline lookup yields CDR1 LGHDT and CDR2 YNNKEL (reference sequence). The CDR3 sequence: CASSQGFRGETQYF. The CDR3 DNA reads as TGTGCCAGCAGCCAAGGGTTCAGGGGAGAGACCCAGTACTTC.

DNA of the CDR3: TGTGCCAGCAGCTTGGGGCCTAATCAGGGGGCAGATACGCAGTATTTT. This sequence encodes CASSLGPNQGADTQYF. The chain joins TRBV7-2 to TRBJ2-3, with 7 bases matching TRBD1. There are 16 residues in the CDR3. Unmatched junction bases numbered 10, after V lost 3 bases and J lost 4 bases. CDR1 SGHTA and CDR2 FQGNSA come from the germline V gene.

This chain uses TRBV29-1 with TRBJ1-2; D is perhaps TRBD1 (5 bases). V was pared by 7 bases and J by 7 bases, with 13 bases between. Germline CDR1 and CDR2: SQVTM and ANQGSEA. The CDR3 length is 11 residues. CDR3 loop: CSGDSGGGYTF. The CDR3 DNA sequence: TGCAGCGGGGACTCCGGCGGTGGCTACACCTTC.

The chain has TRBV19 and TRBJ2-7, with 9 bases matching TRBD1. The trim removed 4 bases at V and 0 bases at J, leaving 4 bases unmatched. The germline V gene encodes CDR1 LNHDA and CDR2 SQIVND (reference sequence). CDR3 length: 15 amino acids. This CDR3 is CASSTGQGSSYEQYF. CDR3 nucleotides: TGTGCCAGTAGTACCGGACAGGGGAGCTCCTACGAGCAGTACTTC.

The chain recombines TRBV4-1 with TRBJ2-5; TRBD2 agrees at 8 bases. Trimming cost V 2 bases and J 1 base; bases outside gene matches: 3. Germline V lookup: CDR1 MGHRA, CDR2 YSYEKL. The CDR3 consists of 15 residues. This CDR3 reads CASSQKLAGQETQYF. The CDR3 region has the DNA TGCGCCAGCAGCCAAAAGCTAGCGGGCCAAGAGACCCAGTACTTC.

This rearrangement joins TRBV9 to TRBJ1-1, with no clear D. Germline loops: CDR1 SGDLS, CDR2 YYNGEE. The ends were cut back, 4 bases at V and 1 base at J, with 8 bases in the middle. This CDR3 is 13 amino acids long. CDR3 amino acids: CASSPPGNTEAFF. The CDR3, as DNA: TGTGCCAGCAGCCCACCAGGGAACACTGAAGCTTTCTTT.

The rearrangement links TRBV7-8 to TRBJ2-3; tentatively, D is TRBD2 (6 bases). The CDR3 is 14 amino acids. Germline V gene lookup returns CDR1 SGHVS and CDR2 FQNEAQ. V was shortened by 4 bases and J by 2 bases, with 10 bases between the two germline ends. CDR3 nucleotide sequence: TGTGCCAGCAGCTGGGGACTTTTCACAGATACGCAGTATTTT. Its protein product is CASSWGLFTDTQYF.

The chain has TRBV7-2 and TRBJ2-5, with D tentatively TRBD2 (6 bases). Between the trimmed V and J ends, which lost 1 base and 5 bases, there was a span of 20 bases. CDR1 is SGHTA, CDR2 FQGNSA, per germline. This CDR3 contains 17 residues. Written as DNA, the CDR3 is TGTGCCAGCAGCTTAGGGCTAAACAGCAAACGGGAGGAGACCCAGTACTTC. This codes for CASSLGLNSKREETQYF.

CDR3 sequence (DNA): TGTGCCAGTAGTAAACAGGGTTATTACAATGAGCAGTTCTTC. The encoded protein is CASSKQGYYNEQFF. This chain uses TRBV19 with TRBJ2-1, with a weak D call TRBD1 (6 bases). Germline loops: CDR1 LNHDA, CDR2 SQIVND (reference sequence). This CDR3 region has 14 residues. Trimming stripped 4 bases from V and 4 bases from J, with 11 bases between.

The chain has TRBV11-3 and TRBJ2-2; weak D call: TRBD2 (6 bases). The V and J ends lost 1 base and 1 base respectively, with 13 bases between them. Per germline, CDR1 SGHNT and CDR2 YENEEA. The CDR3 consists of 17 residues. The CDR3 is CASSLGAWTKNTGELFF. The CDR3 bases are TGTGCCAGCAGCTTAGGGGCGTGGACTAAGAACACCGGGGAGCTGTTTTTT. Looking up the rest from reference TRBV11-3 and TRBJ2-2 gives the full variable domain: EAGVVQSPRYKIIEKKQPVAFWCNPISGHNTLYWYLQNLGQGPELLIRYENEEAVDDSQLPKDRFSAERLKGVDSTLKIQPAELGDSAVYLCASSLGAWTKNTGELFFGEGSRLTVL.

This clone came up once. V is TRBV29-1 and J is TRBJ1-2; 9 bases line up with TRBD1. The CDR3 spans 14 residues. CDR1 SQVTM and CDR2 ANQGSEA come from the germline V gene. V shed 3 bases, J shed 4 bases, and the junction held 6 bases outside the gene matches. In DNA form, the CDR3 reads TGCAGCGTTGATCAACAGGGGGCTAGCTATGGCTACACCTTC. Amino acid sequence: CSVDQQGASYGYTF.

The rearrangement uses TRBV7-2 and TRBJ1-6; TRBD1 aligns across 7 bases. J was trimmed by 4 bases and V by 5 bases; bases with no gene match: 2. CDR3 length equals 14 residues. CDR1 and CDR2 from the germline V gene are SGHTA and FQGNSA. The CDR3 nucleotides read TGTGCCAGCAGCCGGGACAGTTATAATTCACCCCTCCACTTT. This encodes CASSRDSYNSPLHF.

V usage is TRBV25-1 and J usage is TRBJ2-2, with 7 bases that match TRBD1. Germline lookup yields CDR1 MGHDK and CDR2 SYGVNS. This CDR3 has 16 residues. The trim removed 6 bases at V and 4 bases at J, leaving 11 bases unmatched. Here the CDR3 DNA reads TGTGCCAGCAGCGTAGGACAGGTTGTGGGCACCGGGGAGCTGTTTTTT. This gives the protein CASSVGQVVGTGELFF.

This rearrangement joins TRBV27 to TRBJ1-4; 7 bases align to TRBD1. This CDR3 comprises 14 residues. Losses at the gene ends were 3 bases for V and 8 bases for J; bases not matched to a gene: 6. Germline CDR1 reads MNHEY; CDR2 reads SMNVEV (reference sequence). The CDR3 region has the DNA TGTGCCAGCAGTTTGGAGGGGGCAAGGGAAAAACTGTTTTTT. Its protein is CASSLEGAREKLFF.

As concerns this clone: Other DNA sequences in this specimen translate into the identical CDR3. The genes are TRBV2 and TRBJ1-2; D call uncertain. CDR3 length: 12 residues. V was pared by 6 bases and J by 3 bases, with 8 bases between. CDR1 SNHLY and CDR2 FYNNEI come from the germline V gene. The CDR3 here is CASRREDYGYTF. CDR3 DNA sequence: TGTGCCAGCAGACGGGAGGACTATGGCTACACCTTC.